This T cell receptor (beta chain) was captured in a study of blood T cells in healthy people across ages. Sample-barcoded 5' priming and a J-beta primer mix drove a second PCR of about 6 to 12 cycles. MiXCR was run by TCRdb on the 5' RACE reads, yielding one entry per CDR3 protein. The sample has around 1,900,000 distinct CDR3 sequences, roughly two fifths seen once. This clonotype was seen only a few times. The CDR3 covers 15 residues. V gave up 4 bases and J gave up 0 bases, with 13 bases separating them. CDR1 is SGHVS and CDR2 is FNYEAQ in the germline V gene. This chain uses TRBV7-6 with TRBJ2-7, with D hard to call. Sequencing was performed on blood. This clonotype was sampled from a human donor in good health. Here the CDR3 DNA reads TGTGCCAGCAGCTCGTTGGACGGAAGCTCCTACGAGCAGTACTTC. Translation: CASSSLDGSSYEQYF.